These T cell receptor beta chains were read from a single sample in a study of identical twins. One entry per CDR3 protein results from TCRdb running MiXCR on the 5' RACE reads. The sample records hundreds of thousands of distinct CDR3 sequences, 6.1% being singletons. The sample taken for sequencing was naive T cells sorted from blood. These TCRs come from a man between 18 and 35 years old in good health. Both conserved end residues are part of each CDR3. A D gene is named only where the DNA matches it firmly. Size tells how often a clone was seen (once, few, many) or the class of an expanded clone, and some rows leave it out.

TRBD1,TRBV11-2,TRBJ1-3,many,TGTGCCAGCAGCCGCACAGGGGCCCGAGGAAACACCATATATTTT,CASSRTGARGNTIYF
.,TRBV3-1,TRBJ2-1,many,TGTGCCAGCAGCCAAGGTATCTACAATGAGCAGTTCTTC,CASSQGIYNEQFF
TRBD2,TRBV4-2,TRBJ2-7,many,TGTGCCAGCAGCCACAAACGCGGGACTAGCTTCTACGAGCAGTACTTC,CASSHKRGTSFYEQYF
TRBD2,TRBV5-1,TRBJ2-1,many,TGCGCCAGCAGCTTGGCGCTAGCGGGAGAGTCTAATGAGCAGTTCTTC,CASSLALAGESNEQFF
.,TRBV6-1,TRBJ1-1,many,TGTGCCAGCAGCCTCAGAGCAGGTCCCACTGAAGCTTTCTTT,CASSLRAGPTEAFF
.,TRBV29-1,TRBJ1-2,many,TGCAGCCCGTCCCCGGGGGGCGTCTACACCTTC,CSPSPGGVYTF
.,TRBV3-1,TRBJ1-3,many,TGTGCCAGCAGCCGATCCTCTGGAAACACCATATATTTT,CASSRSSGNTIYF
.,TRBV3-1,TRBJ1-6,.,TGTGCCAGCAGCCAAGAGGGGCTACAGGTCTGGTCACCCCTCCACTTT,CASSQEGLQVWSPLHF
.,TRBV29-1,TRBJ2-3,many,TGCAGCGACGGGACACCAGAAACAGATACGCAGTATTTT,CSDGTPETDTQYF
TRBD1,TRBV18,TRBJ1-5,.,TGTGCCAGCTCACCAGGACAGGGGATCGGTCAGCCCCAGCATTTT,CASSPGQGIGQPQHF
TRBD2,TRBV5-6,TRBJ2-2,many,TGTGCCAGCAGCTCGACTAGCCCCGGGGAGCTGTTTTTT,CASSSTSPGELFF
.,TRBV6-5,TRBJ2-3,.,TGTGCCAGCCCGGGCGGCACAGATACGCAGTATTTT,CASPGGTDTQYF
TRBD2,TRBV5-1,TRBJ2-5,few,TGCGCCAGCAGCTTGTGGGGGACTAGCGGGAGCGAAGAGACCCAGTACTTC,CASSLWGTSGSEETQYF
TRBD1,TRBV7-8,TRBJ2-1,.,TGTGCCAGCAGCCGCGGGACAGGGGATGGAAATGAGCAGTTCTTC,CASSRGTGDGNEQFF
.,TRBV11-2,TRBJ2-1,many,TGTGCCAGCAGCTGGGGGGTGGGAGCGCGGTACAATGAGCAGTTCTTC,CASSWGVGARYNEQFF
TRBD2,TRBV5-1,TRBJ2-2,many,TGCGCCAGCAGGGAAGGGAGGGACACCGGGGAGCTGTTTTTT,CASREGRDTGELFF
TRBD1,TRBV25-1,TRBJ2-7,.,TGTGCCAGCAGTGACTCCACCTGGGACAGCTCCTACGAGCAGTACTTC,CASSDSTWDSSYEQYF
.,TRBV6-5,TRBJ2-7,few,TGTGCCAGCCGGCACGGGGCTTACGAGCAGTACTTC,CASRHGAYEQYF
TRBD2,TRBV27,TRBJ2-3,many,TGTGCCAGCAGTTTATCGCTGGGAGGGGCAGATACGCAGTATTTT,CASSLSLGGADTQYF
TRBD1,TRBV12-3/TRBV12-4,TRBJ2-1,many,TGTGCCAGCAGCCGGACAGGACCCTACAATGAGCAGTTCTTC,CASSRTGPYNEQFF
TRBD2,TRBV4-3,TRBJ2-1,few,TGCGCCAGCAGCTTACCGGGACTAGCGATTCACAATGAGCAGTTCTTC,CASSLPGLAIHNEQFF
TRBD1,TRBV19,TRBJ2-1,.,TGTGCCAGTAGTACCCTGACCGGGACAGGGTACAATGAGCAGTTCTTC,CASSTLTGTGYNEQFF
.,TRBV12-3/TRBV12-4,TRBJ1-6,few,TGTGCCAGCAGTTTACAGAGCAATTCACCCCTCCACTTT,CASSLQSNSPLHF
TRBD2,TRBV7-2,TRBJ2-1,many,TGTGCCAGCAGCTCGACTAGCGGGGGATCCAGGGAGCAGTTCTTC,CASSSTSGGSREQFF
.,TRBV11-3,TRBJ2-1,.,TGTGCCAGCAGCACGGCCCGGGACTCAGATGAGCAGTTCTTC,CASSTARDSDEQFF
.,TRBV12-3/TRBV12-4,TRBJ2-7,few,TGTGCCAGCAGAAAAGGGTCAAGCTCCTACGAGCAGTACTTC,CASRKGSSSYEQYF
TRBD1,TRBV5-1,TRBJ2-7,many,TGCGCCAGCAGCTTGGGTGGGACAGGGAACTACGAGCAGTACTTC,CASSLGGTGNYEQYF
TRBD1,TRBV7-2,TRBJ2-6,.,TGTGCCAGCAGCTTTGGACAGGCCAGATCCGGGGCCAACGTCCTGACTTTC,CASSFGQARSGANVLTF
.,TRBV15,TRBJ1-4,.,TGTGCCACCAGCAGAGCCCATGAAAAACTGTTTTTT,CATSRAHEKLFF
.,TRBV18,TRBJ2-5,.,TGTGCCAGCTCACCCCTCGGGACTTACAACCAACAAGAGACCCAGTACTTC,CASSPLGTYNQQETQYF
.,TRBV7-2,TRBJ2-6,.,TGTGCCAGCAGCTTAGGGGGTGTCGATTCGAGGGCCAACGTCCTGACTTTC,CASSLGGVDSRANVLTF